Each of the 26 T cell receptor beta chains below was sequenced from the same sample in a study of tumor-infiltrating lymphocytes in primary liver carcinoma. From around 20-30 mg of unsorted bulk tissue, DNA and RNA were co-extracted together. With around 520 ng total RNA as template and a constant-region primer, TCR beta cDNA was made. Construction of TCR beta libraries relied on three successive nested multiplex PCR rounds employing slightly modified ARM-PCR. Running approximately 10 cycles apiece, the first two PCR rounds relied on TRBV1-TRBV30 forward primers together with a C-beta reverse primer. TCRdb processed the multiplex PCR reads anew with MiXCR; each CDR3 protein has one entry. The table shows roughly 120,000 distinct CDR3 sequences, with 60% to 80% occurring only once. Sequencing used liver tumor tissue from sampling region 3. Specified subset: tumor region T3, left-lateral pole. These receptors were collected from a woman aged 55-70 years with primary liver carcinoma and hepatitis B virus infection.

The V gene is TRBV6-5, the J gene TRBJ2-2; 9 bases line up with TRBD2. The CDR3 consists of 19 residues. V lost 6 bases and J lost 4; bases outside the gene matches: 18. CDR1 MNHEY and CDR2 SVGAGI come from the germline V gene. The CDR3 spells CASRPWGGGRVGTTGELFF. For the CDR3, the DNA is TGTGCCAGCAGACCCTGGGGTGGCGGGAGGGTGGGGACCACCGGGGAGCTGTTTTTT.

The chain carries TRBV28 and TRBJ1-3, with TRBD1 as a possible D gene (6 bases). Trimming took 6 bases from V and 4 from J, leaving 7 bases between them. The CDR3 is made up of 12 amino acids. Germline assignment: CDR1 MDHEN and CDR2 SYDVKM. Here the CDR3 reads CASRTGGNTIYF. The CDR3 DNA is TGTGCCAGCAGGACAGGCGGAAACACCATATATTTT.

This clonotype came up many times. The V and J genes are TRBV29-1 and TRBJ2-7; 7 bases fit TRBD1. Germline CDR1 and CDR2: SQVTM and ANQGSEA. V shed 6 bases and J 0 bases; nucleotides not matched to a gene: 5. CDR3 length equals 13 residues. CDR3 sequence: CSVRQGLSYEQYF. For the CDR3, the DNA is TGCAGCGTCCGACAGGGTCTCTCCTACGAGCAGTACTTC.

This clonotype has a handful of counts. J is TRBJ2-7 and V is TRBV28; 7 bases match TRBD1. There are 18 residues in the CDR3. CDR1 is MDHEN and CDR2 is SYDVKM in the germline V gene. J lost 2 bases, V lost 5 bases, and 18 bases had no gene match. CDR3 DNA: TGTGCCAGCAGTAACAGGCGACAGGGAGTCTTTTTGGCCTACGAGCAGTACTTC. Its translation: CASSNRRQGVFLAYEQYF.

The CDR3 DNA reads TGTGCCAGCAGTTTCTTGGAGGGGGCGGGGAGAACTGAAGCTTTCTTT. Protein: CASSFLEGAGRTEAFF. The chain employs TRBV28 and TRBJ1-1; the match to TRBD1 covers 7 bases. Per germline, CDR1 MDHEN and CDR2 SYDVKM. The CDR3 runs 16 residues. V gave up 3 bases and J gave up 5 bases; unmatched junction bases: 12.

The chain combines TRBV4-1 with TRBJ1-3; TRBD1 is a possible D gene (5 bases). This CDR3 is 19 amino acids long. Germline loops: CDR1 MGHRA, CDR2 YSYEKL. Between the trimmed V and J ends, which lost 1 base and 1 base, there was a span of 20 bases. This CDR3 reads CASSQAAGTTPGSGNTIYF. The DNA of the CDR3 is TGCGCCAGCAGCCAAGCGGCCGGGACCACACCGGGATCTGGAAACACCATATATTTT.

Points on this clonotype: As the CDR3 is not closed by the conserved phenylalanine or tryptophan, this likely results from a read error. CDR3 protein: CASNPLLAGDTAELFS. The CDR3 region has the DNA TGTGCCAGCAACCCCCTCCTAGCGGGAGACACCGCGGAGCTGTTTTCT. This chain joins TRBV11-2 and TRBJ2-2; 10 positions match TRBD2. Germline lookup yields CDR1 SGHAT and CDR2 FQNNGV. This CDR3 comprises 16 residues.

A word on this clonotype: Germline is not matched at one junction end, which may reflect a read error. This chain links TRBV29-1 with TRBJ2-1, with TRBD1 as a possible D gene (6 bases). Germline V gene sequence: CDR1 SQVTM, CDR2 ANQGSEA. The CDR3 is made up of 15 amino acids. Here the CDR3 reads CSVANRVRVGHEQFF. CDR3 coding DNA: TGCAGCGTTGCTAACAGGGTACGGGTCGGGCATGAGCAATTCTTC.

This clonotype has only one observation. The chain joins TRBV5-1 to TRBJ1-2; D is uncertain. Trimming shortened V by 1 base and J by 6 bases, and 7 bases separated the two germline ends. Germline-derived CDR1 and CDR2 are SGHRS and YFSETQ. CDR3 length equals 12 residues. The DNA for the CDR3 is TGCGCCAGCAGCTTGCCCCAGCATGGCTACACCTTC. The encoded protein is CASSLPQHGYTF. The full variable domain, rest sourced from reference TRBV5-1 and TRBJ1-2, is KAGVTQTPRYLIKTRGQQVTLSCSPISGHRSVSWYQQTPGQGLQFLFEYFSETQRNKGNFPGRFSGRQFSNSRSEMNVSTLELGDSALYLCASSLPQHGYTFGSGTRLTVV.

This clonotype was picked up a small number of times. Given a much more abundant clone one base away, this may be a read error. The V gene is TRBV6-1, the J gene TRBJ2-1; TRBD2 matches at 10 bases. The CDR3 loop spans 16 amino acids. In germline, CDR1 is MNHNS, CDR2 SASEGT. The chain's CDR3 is CVTTLGTGTSDNEQFF. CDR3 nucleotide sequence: TGTGTCACCACACTCGGGACCGGGACTAGCGACAATGAGCAGTTCTTC.

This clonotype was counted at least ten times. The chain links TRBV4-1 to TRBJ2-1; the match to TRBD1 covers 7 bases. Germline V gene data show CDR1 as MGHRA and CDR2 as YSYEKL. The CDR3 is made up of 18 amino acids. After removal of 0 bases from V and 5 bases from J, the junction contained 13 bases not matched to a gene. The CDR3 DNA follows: TGCGCCAGCAGCCAAGATCTGTACGGGACAGCCTTCGACAATGAGCAGTTCTTC. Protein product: CASSQDLYGTAFDNEQFF.

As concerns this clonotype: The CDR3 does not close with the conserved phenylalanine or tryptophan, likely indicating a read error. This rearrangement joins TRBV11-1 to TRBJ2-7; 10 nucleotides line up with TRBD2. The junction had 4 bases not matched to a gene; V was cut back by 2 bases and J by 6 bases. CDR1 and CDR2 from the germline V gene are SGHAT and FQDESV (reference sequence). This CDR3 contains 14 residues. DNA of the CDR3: TGTGCCAGCAGCTTATACCTAGCGGGAGTCGAGCAGTACTTA. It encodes CASSLYLAGVEQYL.

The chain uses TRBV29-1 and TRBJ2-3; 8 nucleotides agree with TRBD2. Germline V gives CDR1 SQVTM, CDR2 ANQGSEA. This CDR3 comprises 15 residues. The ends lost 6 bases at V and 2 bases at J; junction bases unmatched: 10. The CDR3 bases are TGCAGCGTACCCACTGGCGGGAGGAACACAGATACGCAGTATTTT. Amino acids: CSVPTGGRNTDTQYF.

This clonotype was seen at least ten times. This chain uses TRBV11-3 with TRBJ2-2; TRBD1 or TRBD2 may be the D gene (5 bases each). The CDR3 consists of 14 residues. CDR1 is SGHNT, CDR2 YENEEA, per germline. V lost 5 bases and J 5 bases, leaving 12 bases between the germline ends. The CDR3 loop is CASSRGEATGELFF. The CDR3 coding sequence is TGTGCCAGCAGCAGGGGAGAGGCGACCGGGGAGCTGTTTTTT.

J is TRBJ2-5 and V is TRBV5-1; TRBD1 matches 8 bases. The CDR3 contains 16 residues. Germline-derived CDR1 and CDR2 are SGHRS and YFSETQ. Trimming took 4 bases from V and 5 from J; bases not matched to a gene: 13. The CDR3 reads CASSTHDRGRCETQYF. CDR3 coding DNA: TGCGCCAGCAGCACACATGACAGGGGAAGGTGTGAGACCCAGTACTTC.

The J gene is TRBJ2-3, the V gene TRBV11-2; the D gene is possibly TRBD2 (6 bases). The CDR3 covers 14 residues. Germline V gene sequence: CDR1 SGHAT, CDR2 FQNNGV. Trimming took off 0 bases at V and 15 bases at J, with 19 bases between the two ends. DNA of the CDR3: TGTGCCAGCAGCTTAGAGAGTGGATCGGGGGAGCAATATTTT. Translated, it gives CASSLESGSGEQYF. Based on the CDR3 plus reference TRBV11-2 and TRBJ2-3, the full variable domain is EAGVAQSPRYKIIEKRQSVAFWCNPISGHATLYWYQQILGQGPKLLIQFQNNGVVDDSQLPKDRFSAERLKGVDSTLKIQPAKLEDSAVYLCASSLESGSGEQYFGPGTRLTVL.

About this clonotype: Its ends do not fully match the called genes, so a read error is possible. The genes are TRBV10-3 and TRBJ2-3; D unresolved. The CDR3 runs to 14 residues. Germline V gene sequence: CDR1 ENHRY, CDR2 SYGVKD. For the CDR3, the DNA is TGTGCCATCAGTGGCCAGGCTGGTACAGATATGCAGTATTTT. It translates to CAISGQAGTDMQYF.

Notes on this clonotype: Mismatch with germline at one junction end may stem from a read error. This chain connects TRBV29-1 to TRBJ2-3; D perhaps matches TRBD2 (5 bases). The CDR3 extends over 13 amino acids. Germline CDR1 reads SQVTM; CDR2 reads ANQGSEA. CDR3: CSLGVEAGDAQYF. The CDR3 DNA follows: TGCAGCTTGGGAGTAGAGGCAGGAGATGCGCAGTATTTT.

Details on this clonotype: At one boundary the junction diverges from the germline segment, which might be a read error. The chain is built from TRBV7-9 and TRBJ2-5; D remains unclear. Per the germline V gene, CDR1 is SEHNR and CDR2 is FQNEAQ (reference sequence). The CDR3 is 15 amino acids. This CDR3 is CASSIRQSPQEAQCF. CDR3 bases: TGTGCCAGCAGCATCAGACAAAGCCCCCAAGAGGCCCAGTGCTTC.

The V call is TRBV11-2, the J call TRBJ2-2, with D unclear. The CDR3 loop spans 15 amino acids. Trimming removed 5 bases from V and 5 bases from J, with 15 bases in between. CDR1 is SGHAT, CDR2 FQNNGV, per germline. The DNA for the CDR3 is TGTGCCAGCAGCCCCCCGCGAAGACTGACCGGGGAGCTGTTTTTT. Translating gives CASSPPRRLTGELFF.

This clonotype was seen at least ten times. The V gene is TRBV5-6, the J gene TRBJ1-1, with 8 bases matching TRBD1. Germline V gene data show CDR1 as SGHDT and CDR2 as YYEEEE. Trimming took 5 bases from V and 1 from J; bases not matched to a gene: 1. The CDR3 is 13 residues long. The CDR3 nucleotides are TGTGCCAGCAGGGGACAGGCGAACACTGAAGCTTTCTTT. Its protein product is CASRGQANTEAFF.

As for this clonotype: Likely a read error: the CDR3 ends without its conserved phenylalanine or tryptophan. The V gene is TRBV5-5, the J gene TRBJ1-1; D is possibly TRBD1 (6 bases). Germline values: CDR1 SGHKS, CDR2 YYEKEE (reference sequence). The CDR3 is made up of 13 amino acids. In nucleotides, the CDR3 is TGTGCCAGTAGCTTTTCTGGACAGACTGAAGCTTTCCTT. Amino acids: CASSFSGQTEAFL.

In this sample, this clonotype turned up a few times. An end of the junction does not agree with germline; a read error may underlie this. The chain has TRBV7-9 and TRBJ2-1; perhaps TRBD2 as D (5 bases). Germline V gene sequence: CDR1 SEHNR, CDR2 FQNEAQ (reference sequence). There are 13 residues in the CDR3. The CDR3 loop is CVSGRGSYNEQFF. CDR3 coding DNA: TGTGTCAGCGGAAGAGGCTCCTACAATGAGCAGTTCTTC.

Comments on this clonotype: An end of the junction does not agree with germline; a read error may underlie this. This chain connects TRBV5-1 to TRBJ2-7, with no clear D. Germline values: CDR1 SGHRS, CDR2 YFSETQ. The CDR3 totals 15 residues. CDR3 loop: CASSPELIQTYGQYF. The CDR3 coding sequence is TGCGCCAGCAGCCCAGAGCTCATCCAGACCTACGGGCAGTACTTC.

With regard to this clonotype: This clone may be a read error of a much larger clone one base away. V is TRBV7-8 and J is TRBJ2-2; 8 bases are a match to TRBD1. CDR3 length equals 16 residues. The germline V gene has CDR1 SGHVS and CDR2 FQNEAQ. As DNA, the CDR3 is TGTGTCAGCAGGACGACAGGGGTGGCGAACACCGGGGAGCTGTTTTTT. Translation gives CVSRTTGVANTGELFF.

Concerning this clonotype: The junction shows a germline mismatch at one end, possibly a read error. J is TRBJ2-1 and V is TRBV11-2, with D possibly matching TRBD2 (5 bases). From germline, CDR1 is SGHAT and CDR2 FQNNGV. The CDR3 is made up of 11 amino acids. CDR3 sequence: CASSSVGERFF. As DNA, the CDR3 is TGTGCCAGCAGCTCCGTCGGGGAGCGGTTCTTC.